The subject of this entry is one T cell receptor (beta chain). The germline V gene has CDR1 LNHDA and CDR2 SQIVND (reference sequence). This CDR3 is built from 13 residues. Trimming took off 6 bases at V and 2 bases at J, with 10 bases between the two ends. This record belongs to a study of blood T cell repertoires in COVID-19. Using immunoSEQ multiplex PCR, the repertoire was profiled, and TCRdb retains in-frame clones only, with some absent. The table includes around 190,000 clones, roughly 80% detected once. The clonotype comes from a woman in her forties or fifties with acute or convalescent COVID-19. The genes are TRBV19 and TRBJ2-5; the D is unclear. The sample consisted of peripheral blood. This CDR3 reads CASSPGWQETQYF. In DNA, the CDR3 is TGTGCCAGTAGCCCTGGCTGGCAAGAGACCCAGTACTTC.